This T cell receptor (beta chain) is from a study of identical twins. TCRdb reprocessed the 5' RACE reads with MiXCR, giving one entry per CDR3 protein. The sample has 200,000 to 250,000 distinct CDR3 sequences; 6.5% are singletons. This clonotype was counted only a few times. Trimming shortened V by 3 bases and J by 5 bases, and 13 bases separated the two germline ends. This CDR3 contains 14 residues. This sample was shared with a second study, whose subject was T cells expressing NK-cell markers. That study adds: In several donors, these clonotypes also led the CD3+CD56-NKG2C+ fraction. Expanded NKG2C+ T cell clones had unclear HCMV specificity.

Sequenced material: CD8+ T cells sorted from blood. The rearrangement uses TRBV12-3 or TRBV12-4 and TRBJ2-5; D may match TRBD1 or TRBD2 (5 bases each). The origin of this receptor is a woman under 30 in good health. The CDR3 DNA sequence: TGTGCCAGCAGTTTGTTGGGGGTAGGGGAGACCCAGTACTTC. It translates to CASSLLGVGETQYF.